This T cell receptor beta chain was sequenced in a study of CD8 T cells in Susac syndrome. Reverse transcription used about 0.45 to 1 ug RNA and random hexamers. TCRdb passed the immunoSEQ multiplex PCR reads through MiXCR, listing each CDR3 protein once. The table includes roughly 200,000 distinct CDR3 sequences, over 90% detected once. The CDR3 runs 14 residues. V lost 6 bases to trimming and J lost 4 bases; unmatched junction nucleotides: 7. Per germline, CDR1 ENHRY and CDR2 SYGVKD. The sample was CD4+ T cells from PBMCs. This clonotype originated in a human donor with multiple sclerosis. V usage is TRBV10-3 and J usage is TRBJ2-3; 7 nucleotides match TRBD2. In nucleotides, the CDR3 is TGTGCCATCAGCCCCGGGAGCGGGGCAGATACGCAGTATTTT. It yields the protein CAISPGSGADTQYF.